The 9 T cell receptor beta chains below were found in one sample sequenced in a study of cytomegalovirus exposure and HLA in healthy donors. In the PCR, 60 Vbeta and 13 Jbeta primers were used. The method was immunoSEQ multiplex PCR; TCRdb's version includes in-frame clones alone and lacks a portion of them. This table holds 120,000 or so clones, approximately 79% found once. The sequencing sample was made of PBMCs. Every receptor here comes from a man under 40 in good health and CMV-seropositive.

The V and J genes are TRBV10-2 and TRBJ2-7; 7 nucleotides agree with TRBD2. CDR1 and CDR2 (germline): WSHSY, SAAADI. V was pared by 0 bases and J by 5 bases, with 10 bases of the junction left unmatched. The CDR3 is 16 amino acids. The CDR3 spells CASSESGGEFGNEQYF. As DNA, the CDR3 is TGCGCCAGCAGTGAGTCGGGAGGGGAGTTTGGAAACGAGCAGTACTTC.

This chain connects TRBV21-1 to TRBJ2-5; whether TRBD2, the table's D call, matches the DNA was not checked. TRBV21-1 is reported as a pseudogene. CDR3 length: 15 residues. The CDR3 nucleotides read TGTGCCAGCAGCAAATTTTGGACTAGCCAAGAGACCCAGTACTTC. Translated: CASSKFWTSQETQYF.

The gene calls are TRBV7-3 and TRBJ2-3, with D maybe TRBD2 (7 bases). The CDR3 covers 15 residues. The germline V gene has CDR1 SGHTA and CDR2 FQGTGA. Deletions cut 5 bases from V and 5 bases from J, with 17 bases between. Here the CDR3 DNA reads TGTGCCAGCAGCCCACTGGCGGGGGCCGGAGATACGCAGTATTTT. Amino acids: CASSPLAGAGDTQYF.

The chain combines TRBV19 with TRBJ1-4; 7 nucleotides agree with TRBD1. Germline V gene data show CDR1 as LNHDA and CDR2 as SQIVND (reference sequence). V was pared by 7 bases and J by 10 bases, with 9 bases of the junction left unmatched. The CDR3 extends over 13 amino acids. CDR3 amino acids: CASTSRQGGKLFF. The CDR3 DNA reads as TGTGCCAGTACCTCACGACAGGGTGGAAAACTGTTTTTT.

This clone was detected only once. V is TRBV19 and J is TRBJ2-3, with a tentative D call TRBD1 (6 bases). This CDR3 region has 13 residues. Germline V gives CDR1 LNHDA, CDR2 SQIVND (reference sequence). The V and J ends lost 10 bases and 0 bases respectively, with 11 bases between them. The CDR3 sequence is CATSRGSTDTQYF. The CDR3 coding sequence is TGTGCCACTTCCAGGGGTAGCACAGATACGCAGTATTTT.

The V gene is TRBV19, the J gene TRBJ2-3, with 9 bases aligning to TRBD1. V dropped 4 bases and J dropped 3; count of bases not matched to a gene: 8. The CDR3 runs to 16 residues. The germline gives CDR1 LNHDA, CDR2 SQIVND (reference sequence). The CDR3 here is CASSTTGGARTDTQYF. Written as DNA, the CDR3 is TGTGCCAGTAGTACGACAGGGGGAGCGAGGACAGATACGCAGTATTTT.

This clone was observed a handful of times. The rearrangement uses TRBV5-3 and TRBJ1-5, with TRBD1 as a possible D gene (5 bases). TRBV5-3 is annotated as an ORF whose role is uncertain. The CDR3 loop spans 17 amino acids. V dropped 1 base and J dropped 6 bases, with 20 bases sitting between them. The CDR3 spells CARSLSRAPNGCQPQHF. CDR3 bases: TGTGCCAGAAGCTTGAGCAGGGCCCCGAATGGGTGTCAGCCCCAGCATTTT.

This chain connects TRBV4-3 to TRBJ2-1, with 9 bases aligning to TRBD2. CDR3 length: 17 amino acids. The V segment lost 5 bases and the J segment 5 bases; nucleotides outside the gene matches: 13. Germline CDR1 LGHNA, CDR2 YSLEER. The CDR3: CASSLPGGPSGDNEQFF. The CDR3 DNA reads TGCGCCAGCAGCTTACCTGGTGGCCCTAGCGGGGACAATGAGCAGTTCTTC.

The chain combines TRBV5-5 with TRBJ1-2, with unresolved D. Deletions cut 0 bases from V and 3 bases from J, with 12 bases between. Germline values: CDR1 SGHKS, CDR2 YYEKEE (reference sequence). CDR3 length: 15 amino acids. CDR3 sequence: CASSLALGTDYGYTF. DNA of the CDR3: TGTGCCAGCAGCTTGGCTTTGGGCACGGACTATGGCTACACCTTC.